This T cell receptor (beta chain) was sequenced for a study of T cells in Graves' hyperthyroidism and ophthalmopathy. V was trimmed by 5 bases and J by 7 bases, leaving 18 bases between them. CDR3 length equals 14 residues. CDR1 and CDR2 from the germline V gene are SGHAT and FQNNGV. This clonotype was observed many times. The antigen is unknown. Study-wide results and limits: Among thyroid clonotypes expanded above 0.001, most also appeared in blood.

Using RNA transcripts as the source, TCR beta CDR3 regions were amplified. The TCR CDR3 was amplified in a first-round RT-PCR using the HTBI primer set. TCRdb passed the multiplex PCR reads through MiXCR, listing each CDR3 protein once. Of approximately 430,000 distinct CDR3 sequences detected, about 14% appear once; the ten largest clones hold about 12%. Exclusion of a patient resulted from uncontrolled infection, other autoimmune disease, pregnancy or lactation. Based on clinical symptoms, serum thyroxine and TRAb, thyroid ultrasound and orbital computed tomography, diagnoses were reached. The material sequenced was blood. This TCR came from a man aged 18-30 years with Graves' ophthalmopathy. The chain uses TRBV11-2 and TRBJ2-7; D unresolved. The chain's CDR3 is CASSGELRYWEQYF. CDR3 DNA sequence: TGTGCCAGCAGCGGAGAGCTCCGGTATTGGGAGCAGTACTTC.